This T cell receptor beta chain was recovered during a study of blood T cell repertoires in COVID-19 (TCRdb year 2020). Notes on the research overall: Collaborator samples came from the United States, Italy and Spain and covered acute and convalescent phases of COVID-19. Subjects who had been exposed to COVID-19, were actively infected with it, or had recovered from it provided the deeply sampled blood TCRbeta repertoires that made up the dataset. A freely available public database, intended as a resource for researchers studying the immune response to SARS-CoV-2, is where the repertoires were released. Where available, HLA class I and class II types were obtained from metadata supplied by the sample provider rather than from assay-based typing. Nearly every sample came with metadata listing a de-identified subject ID, COVID-19 status, age in years and sex. The prospective study material was composed of cDNA or gDNA derived from T cells, B-cell-depleted T cells, or PBMCs. Samples were obtained from the ongoing ImmuneRACE study (first 160 participants) and from about 1,300 subjects provided by 6 global collaborators. The investigation overall reported the following: How much clinical and demographic metadata was included differed by source and by participant, and the metadata was provided uncurated.

The immunoSEQ Assay, a bias-controlled multiplex PCR, was used to amplify TCRbeta CDR3 regions from genomic DNA. Per the source publication's procedure: Within the assay, amplification of reference gene primers was used to estimate how many nucleated cells each sample contained. Sequence reads were collapsed and filtered to measure the absolute abundance of every unique TCRbeta CDR3 rearrangement. Productive Simpson clonality was computed per sample as the square root of Simpson's diversity index over productive rearrangements. TCRdb provides this immuneACCESS table in a form limited to in-frame rearrangements. Some clones are lacking; in checked studies, under half of them reflect an unresolved V gene, and why the rest are absent is not known. D and trimming come from the DNA, and the V and J calls and clone size come from that table. Recorded for this sample are around 30,000 clones; approximately 93% of them occurred a single time. In total, the top ten clones hold about 3.9% of the sample.

Ends trimmed: V by 1 base, J by 2 bases; bases unmatched to a gene: 2. The germline V gene encodes CDR1 SGHVS and CDR2 FNYEAQ. From the cysteine up to the phenylalanine, the CDR3 has a length of 16 residues. Only the CDR3 DNA stays, 48 bases, in frame from base 1. Whole blood was collected in K2EDTA tubes by collaborating institutions according to the institutions' own protocols. Collaborator samples were shipped for TCRbeta analysis as frozen whole blood, isolated PBMCs, or DNA extracted from either sample type. On this clone: Its binding antigen is unknown. There are no base qualities to consult, and no much larger clone falls within one base.

What was sequenced was peripheral blood. This receptor chain uses TRBV7-6 and TRBJ2-2, with 9 bases matching TRBD2. This TCR came from a human donor with active COVID-19. The donor label of this sample is uncertain. The DNA sequence follows: TGTGCCAGCAGCTTAGTGACTAGCGGTAACACCGGGGAGCTGTTTTTT. It translates as CASSLVTSGNTGELFF. Where the CDR3 stops, the reference TRBV7-6 and TRBJ2-2 genes take over; the full variable domain is GAGVSQSPRYKVTKRGQDVALRCDPISGHVSLYWYRQALGQGPEFLTYFNYEAQQDKSGLPNDRFSAERPEGSISTLTIQRTEQRDSAMYRCASSLVTSGNTGELFFGEGSRLTVL.